This T cell receptor (beta chain) stems from a study of cytomegalovirus exposure and HLA in healthy donors. Comment on this clone: Its cognate antigen is unknown.

With 0 bases removed from V and 5 bases from J, the gap between germline ends came to 17 bases. Germline CDR1 SGHRS, CDR2 YFSETQ. CDR3 length: 17 amino acids. PCR employed 60 Vbeta and 13 Jbeta primers. The protocol was immunoSEQ multiplex PCR, while the TCRdb copy is restricted to in-frame clones and leaves out a portion. The sample shows 46,000 or so clones, 63% of them seen only once. Notes on the study in general: In an earlier analysis, in approximately 630 donors, most V segments appeared productive either ~87% or ~30% of the time. It was likely that a cluster of highly shared sequence variants was a sequencing artifact.

The J gene is TRBJ2-2, the V gene TRBV5-1; possible D gene TRBD2, 6 bases. Sequenced input: PBMCs. The source of this sequence is a man aged 55 to 69 in good health and CMV-seropositive. CDR3: CASSLVPSSGGTGELFF. Here the CDR3 DNA reads TGCGCCAGCAGCTTGGTCCCGTCATCCGGAGGGACCGGGGAGCTGTTTTTT.